These T cell receptor beta chains were read from a single sample in a study of blood T cell repertoires in COVID-19. Using immunoSEQ multiplex PCR, the repertoire was profiled, and TCRdb retains in-frame clones only, with some absent. The top ten clones hold around 6.3% of a sample with some 370,000 clones, nearly 90% of them seen once. The sequencing sample was made of peripheral blood. These receptor sequences come from a man between 18 and 35 years old with active or convalescent COVID-19. Each CDR3 is given without its conserved first and last residue.

V	CDR3
TRBV6-5	ASSYSVTGIAEAF
TRBV7-2	ASSPRATSGNTIY
TRBV5-6	ASKPTGFTEAF
TRBV5-8	ASSLVGTGEAKNIQY
TRBV6-5	ASSWADNQPQH
TRBV10-1	ASSDWTGRIDQPQH
TRBV7-3	ASSSGQGAGNEQF
TRBV3-1/TRBV3-2	ASSLRTSGGLQETQY
TRBV7-8	ASSPGGDTQY
TRBV9	ASSGDRGPNQPQH
TRBV4-3	ASSQDLAGGGDEQF
TRBV5-1	ASSPQGHGELF
TRBV9	ASSPRTGRGNTIY